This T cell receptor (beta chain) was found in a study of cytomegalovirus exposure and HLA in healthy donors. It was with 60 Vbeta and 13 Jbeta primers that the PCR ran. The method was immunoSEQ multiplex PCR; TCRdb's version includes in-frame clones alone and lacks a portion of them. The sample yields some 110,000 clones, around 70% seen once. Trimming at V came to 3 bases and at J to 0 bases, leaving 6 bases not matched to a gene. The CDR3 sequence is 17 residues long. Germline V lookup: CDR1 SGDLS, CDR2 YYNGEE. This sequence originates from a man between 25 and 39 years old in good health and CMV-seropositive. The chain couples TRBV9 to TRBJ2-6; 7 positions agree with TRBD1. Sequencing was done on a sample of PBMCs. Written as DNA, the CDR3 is TGTGCCAGCAGCGGGTTGACAGGGCACTCTGGGGCCAACGTCCTGACTTTC. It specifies CASSGLTGHSGANVLTF.